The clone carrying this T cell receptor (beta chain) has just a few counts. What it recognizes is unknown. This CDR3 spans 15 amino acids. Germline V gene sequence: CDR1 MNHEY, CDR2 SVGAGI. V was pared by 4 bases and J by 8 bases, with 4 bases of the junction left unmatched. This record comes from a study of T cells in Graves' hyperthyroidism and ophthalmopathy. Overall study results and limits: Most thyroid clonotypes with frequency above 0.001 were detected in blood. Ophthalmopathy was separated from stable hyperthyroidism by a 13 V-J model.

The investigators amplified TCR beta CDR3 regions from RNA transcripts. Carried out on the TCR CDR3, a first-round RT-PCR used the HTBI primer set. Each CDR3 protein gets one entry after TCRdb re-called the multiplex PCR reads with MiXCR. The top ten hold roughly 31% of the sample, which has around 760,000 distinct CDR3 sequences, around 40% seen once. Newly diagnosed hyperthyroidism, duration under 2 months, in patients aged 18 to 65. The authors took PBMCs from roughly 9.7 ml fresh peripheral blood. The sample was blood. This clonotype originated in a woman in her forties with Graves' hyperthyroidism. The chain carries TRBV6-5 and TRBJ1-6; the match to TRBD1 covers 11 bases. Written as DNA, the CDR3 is TGTGCCAGCAGTTGGGGACAGGGGGATTATTCACCCCTCCACTTT. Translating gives CASSWGQGDYSPLHF.